This note documents a single T cell receptor beta chain sequence. CDR1 and CDR2 (germline): SGHRS, YFSETQ. This CDR3 has 17 residues. V lost 1 base, J lost 5 bases, and 10 bases stayed unmatched. Methods used by the authors: Nucleated cell counts were estimated from reference gene primer amplification. Sequencing used immunoSEQ multiplex PCR; TCRdb keeps in-frame clones, though not all of them. The V and J calls and the clone size are those of that table, but D and trimming were determined from the DNA. The table has 130,000 or so clones, over 75% seen once. This sample stems from a study of blood T cell repertoires in COVID-19. The overall study: Acute-phase and convalescent COVID-19 samples originated in the United States, Italy and Spain. T cells, B-cell-depleted T cells, or PBMCs supplied cDNA or gDNA.

This clonotype was sampled from a human donor in a cohort sampled during active COVID-19. The specimen was peripheral blood. This chain uses TRBV5-1 with TRBJ2-1; 9 nucleotides line up with TRBD2. The CDR3 coding sequence is TGCGCCAGCAGCTTGAAGGGCGGGAGGGCCTTTGACAATGAGCAGTTCTTC. This gives the protein CASSLKGGRAFDNEQFF.